This T cell receptor beta chain stems from a study of T cell responses to AZD1222 COVID-19 vaccine. Repertoires were generated with immunoSEQ multiplex PCR, while TCRdb's copy carries only in-frame clones and drops some. Of about 140,000 clones detected, more than 85% appear once; the ten largest clones hold about 3.7%. From germline, CDR1 is SGHRS and CDR2 YFSETQ. Trimming took off 4 bases at V and 2 bases at J, with 16 bases between the two ends. The CDR3 runs 17 residues. The source of this sequence is an adult who received the AZD1222 COVID-19 vaccine. This chain joins TRBV5-1 and TRBJ2-6; the D gene is possibly TRBD2 (6 bases). The sequenced sample was peripheral blood, obtained 28 days after the second AZD1222 dose. The CDR3 loop is CASSPLGGKTGANVLTF. CDR3 bases: TGCGCCAGCAGCCCCCTGGGCGGGAAAACTGGGGCCAACGTCCTGACTTTC.